Sequencing of this T cell receptor beta chain was carried out in a study of beta chain features in type 1 diabetes. Regarding the study as a whole: Across all four CD4+ subsets, people with type 1 diabetes showed modestly shorter TCRB CDR3s.

Expressed TCRB transcripts were sequenced, since all the RNA that had been isolated was reverse transcribed. Profiled with immunoSEQ multiplex PCR; TCRdb holds only in-frame clones, not every one. The sample gives about 400,000 clones, about 12% of which show up once; roughly 0.015% is in the top ten. CDR3 length: 11 residues. V dropped 3 bases and J dropped 4 bases, with 7 bases sitting between them. Germline V gene data show CDR1 as DFQATT and CDR2 as SNEGSKA (reference sequence). This clone was counted only a few times. Its antigen is still unknown. Sorting that relied on CD45RO/CCR7/CD25/CD127/CD95/CD27 yielded CD4+ naive, central memory, regulatory and stem cell-like memory cells.

This TCR came from a man in his late teens or twenties in good health. This chain links TRBV20-1 with TRBJ2-7; D remains ambiguous. Sequencing used naive CD4+ T cells from blood. The CDR3 region has the DNA TGCAGTGCTAGTTCCAGGTACGAGCAGTACTTC. Amino acids: CSASSRYEQYF.